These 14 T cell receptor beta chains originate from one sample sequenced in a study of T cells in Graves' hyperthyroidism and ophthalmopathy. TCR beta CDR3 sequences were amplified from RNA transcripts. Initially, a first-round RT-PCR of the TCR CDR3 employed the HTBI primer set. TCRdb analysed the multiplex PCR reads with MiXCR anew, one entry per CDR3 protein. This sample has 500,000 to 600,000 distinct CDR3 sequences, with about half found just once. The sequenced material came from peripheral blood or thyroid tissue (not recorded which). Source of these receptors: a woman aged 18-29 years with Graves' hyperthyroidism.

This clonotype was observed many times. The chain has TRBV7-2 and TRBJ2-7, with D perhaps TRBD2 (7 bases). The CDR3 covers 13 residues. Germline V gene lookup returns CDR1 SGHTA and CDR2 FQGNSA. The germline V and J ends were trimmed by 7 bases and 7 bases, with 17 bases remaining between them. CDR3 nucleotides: TGTGCCAGCACCTCCCACAGGGAGGGTGAGCAGTACTTC. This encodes CASTSHREGEQYF. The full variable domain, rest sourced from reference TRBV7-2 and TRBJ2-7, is GAGVSQSPSNKVTEKGKDVELRCDPISGHTALYWYRQSLGQGLEFLIYFQGNSAPDKSGLPSDRFSAERTGGSVSTLTIQRTQQEDSAVYLCASTSHREGEQYFGPGTRLTVT.

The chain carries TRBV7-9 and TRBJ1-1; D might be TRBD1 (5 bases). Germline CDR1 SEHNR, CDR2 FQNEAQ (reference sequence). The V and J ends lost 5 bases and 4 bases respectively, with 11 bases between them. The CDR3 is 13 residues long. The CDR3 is CASSIGAGTEAFF. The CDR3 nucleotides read TGTGCCAGCAGCATAGGGGCTGGCACTGAAGCTTTCTTT. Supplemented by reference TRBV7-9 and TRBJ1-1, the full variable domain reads DTGVSQNPRHKITKRGQNVTFRCDPISEHNRLYWYRQTLGQGPEFLTYFQNEAQLEKSRLLSDRFSAERPKGSFSTLEIQRTEQGDSAMYLCASSIGAGTEAFFGQGTRLTVV.

CDR3 DNA sequence: TGTGCCTGGAGTGCCCCCAGGGGCGCGAATCAGCCCCAGCATTTT. Amino acid sequence: CAWSAPRGANQPQHF. This sequence joins TRBV30 and TRBJ1-5, with D possibly matching TRBD1 (6 bases). Germline lookup yields CDR1 GTSNPN and CDR2 SVGIG (reference sequence). V was cut by 1 base and J by 4 bases, with 14 bases left in between. This CDR3 region has 15 residues.

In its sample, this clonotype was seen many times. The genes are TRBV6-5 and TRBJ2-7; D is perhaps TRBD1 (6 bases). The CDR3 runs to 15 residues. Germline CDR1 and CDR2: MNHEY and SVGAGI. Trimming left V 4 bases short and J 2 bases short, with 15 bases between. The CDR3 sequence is CASSSGTRPPYEQYF. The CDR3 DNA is TGTGCCAGCAGTTCCGGGACAAGGCCCCCCTACGAGCAGTACTTC.

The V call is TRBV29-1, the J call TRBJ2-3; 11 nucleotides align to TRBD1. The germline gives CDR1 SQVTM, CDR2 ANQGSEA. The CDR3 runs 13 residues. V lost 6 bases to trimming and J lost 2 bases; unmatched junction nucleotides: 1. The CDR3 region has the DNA TGCAGCGTGGGACAGGGGGTCACAGATACGCAGTATTTT. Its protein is CSVGQGVTDTQYF.

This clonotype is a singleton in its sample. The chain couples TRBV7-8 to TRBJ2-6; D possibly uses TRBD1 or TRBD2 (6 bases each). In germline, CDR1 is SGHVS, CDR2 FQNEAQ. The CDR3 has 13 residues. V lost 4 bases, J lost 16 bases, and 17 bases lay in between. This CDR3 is CASSCTGREGLTF. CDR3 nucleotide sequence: TGTGCCAGCAGCTGTACAGGGCGGGAAGGACTGACTTTC.

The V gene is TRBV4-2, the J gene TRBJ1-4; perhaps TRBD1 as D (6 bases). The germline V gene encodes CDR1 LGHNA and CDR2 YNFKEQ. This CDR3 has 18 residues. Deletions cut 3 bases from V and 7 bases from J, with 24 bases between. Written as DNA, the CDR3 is TGTGCCAGCAGCCACCCAAACGGTCAGGGGATCGGAATTGAAAAACTGTTTTTT. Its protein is CASSHPNGQGIGIEKLFF.

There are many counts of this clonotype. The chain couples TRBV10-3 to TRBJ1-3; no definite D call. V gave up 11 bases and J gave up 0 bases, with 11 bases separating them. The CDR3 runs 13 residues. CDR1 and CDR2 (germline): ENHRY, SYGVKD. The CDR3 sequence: CALQSSSGNTIYF. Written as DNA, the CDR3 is TGTGCCCTCCAATCCAGCTCTGGAAACACCATATATTTT.

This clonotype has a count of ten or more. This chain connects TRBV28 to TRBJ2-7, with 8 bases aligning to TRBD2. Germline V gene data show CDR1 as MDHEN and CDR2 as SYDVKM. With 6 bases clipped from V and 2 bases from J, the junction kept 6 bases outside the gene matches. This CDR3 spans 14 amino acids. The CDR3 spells CASRIAGLAYEQYF. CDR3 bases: TGTGCCAGCAGGATAGCGGGATTGGCCTACGAGCAGTACTTC.

Written as DNA, the CDR3 is TGTGCCAGCAGCTTATCGGCAGATGAAAAACTGTTTTTT. It yields the protein CASSLSADEKLFF. This chain joins TRBV7-9 and TRBJ1-4; no reliable D call. Germline loops: CDR1 SEHNR, CDR2 FQNEAQ (reference sequence). This CDR3 spans 13 amino acids. Trimming removed 2 bases at V and 6 bases at J, with 7 bases between.

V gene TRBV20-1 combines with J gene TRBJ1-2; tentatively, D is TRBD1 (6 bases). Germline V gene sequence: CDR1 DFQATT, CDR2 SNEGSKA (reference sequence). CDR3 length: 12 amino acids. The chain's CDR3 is CSVELGGDGYTF. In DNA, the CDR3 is TGCAGCGTTGAGCTGGGGGGCGATGGCTACACCTTC.

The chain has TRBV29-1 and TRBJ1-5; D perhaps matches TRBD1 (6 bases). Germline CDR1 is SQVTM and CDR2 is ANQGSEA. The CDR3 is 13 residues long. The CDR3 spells CSTGQPYNQPQHF. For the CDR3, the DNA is TGCAGTACCGGACAGCCGTACAATCAGCCCCAGCATTTT.

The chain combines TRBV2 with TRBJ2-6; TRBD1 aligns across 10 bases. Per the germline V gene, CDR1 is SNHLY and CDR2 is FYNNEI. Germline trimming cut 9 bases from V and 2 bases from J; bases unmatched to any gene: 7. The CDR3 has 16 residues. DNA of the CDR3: TGTGCCAGGCCGGGACAGGGGATCCCTGGGGCCAACGTCCTGACTTTC. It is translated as CARPGQGIPGANVLTF.

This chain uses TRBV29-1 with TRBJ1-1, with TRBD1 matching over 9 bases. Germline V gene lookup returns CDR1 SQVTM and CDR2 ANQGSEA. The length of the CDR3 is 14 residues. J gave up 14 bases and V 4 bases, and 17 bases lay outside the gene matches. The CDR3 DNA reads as TGCAGCGTTGGGACAGGGGTTGGCTACAATGAGCAGTTCTTT. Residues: CSVGTGVGYNEQFF.